Following are 29 T cell receptor beta chains from one sample sequenced in a study of blood T cell repertoires in COVID-19. Only in-frame clones appear in the TCRdb table, and some are missing; sequencing was by immunoSEQ multiplex PCR. The sample has about 67,000 clones, roughly nine tenths seen once. The sample consisted of peripheral blood. The receptor set was obtained from a woman over 75 with acute or convalescent COVID-19.

This chain uses TRBV30 with TRBJ1-2; weak D call: TRBD1 (6 bases). V gave up 0 bases and J gave up 7 bases, with 24 bases separating them. Germline V lookup: CDR1 GTSNPN, CDR2 SVGIG (reference sequence). This CDR3 region has 17 residues. The CDR3 loop is CAWSVIRVETGKGGYTF. Here the CDR3 DNA reads TGTGCCTGGAGTGTCATAAGAGTGGAGACAGGCAAAGGTGGCTACACCTTC.

This chain joins TRBV13 and TRBJ2-7; possibly TRBD1 for D (6 bases). Trimming shortened V by 3 bases and J by 4 bases, and 16 bases separated the two germline ends. CDR3 length: 15 residues. Per germline, CDR1 PRHDT and CDR2 FYEKMQ (reference sequence). CDR3 DNA sequence: TGTGCCAGCAGCTTTTTTCCGGGACATCAATACGAGCAGTACTTC. It translates to CASSFFPGHQYEQYF.

This chain's CDR3 is CASSPRVASGGSSYNEQFF. CDR3 nucleotides: TGTGCCAGCAGCCCGAGGGTTGCTAGCGGGGGGAGCTCCTACAATGAGCAGTTCTTC. The rearrangement uses TRBV7-9 and TRBJ2-1, with 11 bases aligning to TRBD2. V shed 5 bases and J 0 bases; nucleotides not matched to a gene: 12. This CDR3 comprises 19 residues. Germline lookup yields CDR1 SEHNR and CDR2 FQNEAQ (reference sequence).

Note on this clone: Mismatch with germline at one junction end may stem from a read error. This chain connects TRBV5-1 to TRBJ1-6; 8 bases fit TRBD1. CDR3 length: 14 residues. Germline V gene sequence: CDR1 SGHRS, CDR2 YFSETQ. The CDR3 bases are TGCGCCAGTAGCTCCGGGACAGGAAATTCACCCCTCCACTTT. It is translated as CASSSGTGNSPLHF.

The sample holds one count of this clone. J is TRBJ2-5 and V is TRBV5-1; TRBD1 aligns across 7 bases. Germline-derived CDR1 and CDR2 are SGHRS and YFSETQ. The CDR3 has 15 amino acids. V shed 0 bases, J shed 2 bases, and the junction held 4 bases outside the gene matches. CDR3 nucleotide sequence: TGCGCCAGCAGCTTGGGATTCAGGGGGCAAGAGACCCAGTACTTC. Amino acids: CASSLGFRGQETQYF.

The chain has TRBV29-1 and TRBJ1-4; 9 positions match TRBD1. After removal of 7 bases from V and 7 bases from J, the junction contained 10 bases not matched to a gene. The CDR3 is 14 amino acids. Germline V gene sequence: CDR1 SQVTM, CDR2 ANQGSEA. For the CDR3, the DNA is TGCAGCGCCGCAGCCGGGACAGGGCGTGAAAAACTGTTTTTT. It is translated as CSAAAGTGREKLFF.

V gene TRBV18 combines with J gene TRBJ1-6; D is undetermined. The CDR3 contains 14 residues. Germline V gene lookup returns CDR1 KGHSH and CDR2 LQKENI. V was pared by 6 bases and J by 7 bases, with 13 bases between. The CDR3 DNA sequence: TGTGCCAGCTCCTGGCCGGGGAACAATTCACCCCTCCACTTT. It encodes CASSWPGNNSPLHF. The variable domain in full, with the rest retrieved from reference TRBV18 and TRBJ1-6, is NAGVMQNPRHLVRRRGQEARLRCSPMKGHSHVYWYRQLPEEGLKFMVYLQKENIIDESGMPKERFSAEFPKEGPSILRIQQVVRGDSAAYFCASSWPGNNSPLHFGNGTRLTVT.

The V gene is TRBV5-1, the J gene TRBJ2-7; tentatively, D is TRBD1 (6 bases). Trimming stripped 4 bases from V and 6 bases from J, with 14 bases between. CDR3 size: 13 residues. CDR1 is SGHRS, CDR2 YFSETQ, per germline. This CDR3 is CASSNADSREQYF. CDR3 sequence (DNA): TGCGCCAGCAGCAACGCGGACAGCCGCGAGCAGTACTTC.

The CDR3 loop reads CASSPAGTGLSETQYF. DNA of the CDR3: TGTGCCAGTAGCCCGGCTGGGACAGGGCTTTCGGAGACCCAGTACTTC. The chain joins TRBV19 to TRBJ2-5, with TRBD1 matching over 9 bases. V trimming: 6 bases; J trimming: 5 bases; junction bases outside the gene matches: 13. This CDR3 comprises 16 residues. Germline V gene sequence: CDR1 LNHDA, CDR2 SQIVND (reference sequence).

V usage is TRBV19 and J usage is TRBJ1-5; D gene unclear. The CDR3 length is 13 residues. Germline V CDR1 and CDR2: LNHDA, SQIVND (reference sequence). Trimming shortened V by 3 bases and J by 6 bases, and 9 bases separated the two germline ends. CDR3 sequence (DNA): TGTGCCAGTAGTATCGAGGTTACTCAGCCCCAGCATTTT. Translated: CASSIEVTQPQHF.

V and J are TRBV5-8 and TRBJ1-5; TRBD1 might be the D (5 bases). Between the trimmed V and J ends, which lost 8 bases and 7 bases, there was a span of 13 bases. Germline CDR1 is SGHTS and CDR2 is YDEGEE. This CDR3 comprises 12 residues. CDR3 sequence: CASSWGDQPQHF. CDR3 nucleotides: TGTGCCAGTTCGTGGGGGGACCAGCCCCAGCATTTT.

This sequence joins TRBV24-1 and TRBJ2-1; D gene uncertain. In germline, CDR1 is KGHDR, CDR2 SFDVKD. Trimming shortened V by 9 bases and J by 4 bases, and 6 bases separated the two germline ends. There are 11 residues in the CDR3. The CDR3 loop reads CATERYNEQFF. The CDR3, as DNA: TGTGCCACCGAGAGGTACAATGAGCAGTTCTTC.

V is TRBV18 and J is TRBJ1-3; 7 bases map to TRBD1. V trimming: 6 bases; J trimming: 2 bases; junction bases outside the gene matches: 10. Germline loops: CDR1 KGHSH, CDR2 LQKENI. This CDR3 region has 16 residues. CDR3 nucleotide sequence: TGTGCCAGCTCTCACCCAGGGGGTGAAGCTGGAAACACCATATATTTT. Its translation: CASSHPGGEAGNTIYF.

The rearrangement uses TRBV6-5 and TRBJ2-7; 12 bases are shared with TRBD1. The CDR3 has 14 amino acids. V shed 6 bases, J shed 5 bases, and the junction held 5 bases outside the gene matches. Germline assignment: CDR1 MNHEY and CDR2 SVGAGI. CDR3 sequence reads: CASRGTGGFHEQYF. CDR3 nucleotides: TGTGCCAGCAGGGGGACAGGGGGCTTCCACGAGCAGTACTTC.

Only one count was recorded for this clone. The V call is TRBV20-1, the J call TRBJ1-5, with D uncertain. Trimming removed 3 bases at V and 2 bases at J, with 11 bases between. The CDR3 is 14 amino acids. The V gene's germline CDR1 is DFQATT and CDR2 SNEGSKA (reference sequence). The CDR3 loop is CSASQVTGNQPQHF. The CDR3 DNA reads TGCAGTGCTAGTCAGGTAACTGGCAATCAGCCCCAGCATTTT.

The CDR3 region is CASSLYGQRDTEAFF. The CDR3 DNA follows: TGTGCCAGCAGTTTATACGGACAGAGGGACACTGAAGCTTTCTTT. This chain links TRBV27 with TRBJ1-1; D might be TRBD1 (6 bases). The germline gives CDR1 MNHEY, CDR2 SMNVEV (reference sequence). The germline V and J ends were trimmed by 1 base and 3 bases, with 12 bases remaining between them. This CDR3 is built from 15 residues.

The table lists this clone with a count of one. The V gene is TRBV7-8, the J gene TRBJ1-2; D might be TRBD1 (6 bases). The germline V gene has CDR1 SGHVS and CDR2 FQNEAQ. CDR3 size: 15 residues. The ends were cut back, 5 bases at V and 2 bases at J, with 15 bases in the middle. Here the CDR3 reads CASSPGGRGNYGYTF. The CDR3 nucleotides are TGTGCCAGCAGCCCAGGTGGTAGGGGGAACTATGGCTACACCTTC.

The rearrangement uses TRBV11-2 and TRBJ2-1; D ambiguous. The germline V and J ends were trimmed by 2 bases and 9 bases, with 5 bases remaining between them. Germline CDR1 and CDR2: SGHAT and FQNNGV. The CDR3 consists of 11 residues. CDR3 sequence (DNA): TGTGCCAGCAGCTTAAACAGTGAGCAGTTCTTC. Protein product: CASSLNSEQFF. Drawing the rest from reference TRBV11-2 and TRBJ2-1, the complete variable domain is EAGVAQSPRYKIIEKRQSVAFWCNPISGHATLYWYQQILGQGPKLLIQFQNNGVVDDSQLPKDRFSAERLKGVDSTLKIQPAKLEDSAVYLCASSLNSEQFFGPGTRLTVL.

J is TRBJ2-2 and V is TRBV11-2; TRBD2 might be the D (5 bases). Germline assignment: CDR1 SGHAT and CDR2 FQNNGV. The CDR3 length is 15 residues. V dropped 4 bases and J dropped 6 bases, with 15 bases sitting between them. This CDR3 reads CASSSPVLGAGELFF. The CDR3 DNA reads TGTGCCAGCAGCTCCCCTGTTCTGGGAGCCGGGGAGCTGTTTTTT.

V gene TRBV10-2 combines with J gene TRBJ2-3; weak D call: TRBD2 (6 bases). The germline V and J ends were trimmed by 0 bases and 3 bases, with 10 bases remaining between them. Germline V gives CDR1 WSHSY, CDR2 SAAADI. The CDR3 consists of 15 residues. CDR3 region: CASSESGGQTDTQYF. The CDR3, as DNA: TGCGCCAGCAGTGAGTCTGGAGGGCAGACAGATACGCAGTATTTT.

J is TRBJ1-6 and V is TRBV3-1 (or the pseudogene TRBV3-2); 7 bases match TRBD1. The CDR3 loop spans 14 amino acids. The V gene end was trimmed by 4 bases and the J gene end by 5 bases; junction bases not matched to a gene: 2. The germline V gene has CDR1 LGHDT and CDR2 YNNKEL (reference sequence). CDR3 nucleotides: TGTGCCAGCAGCCCCGGGACAGATAATTCACCCCTCCACTTT. Its translation: CASSPGTDNSPLHF.

The chain combines TRBV28 with TRBJ1-2; TRBD1 matches at 10 bases. CDR3 length: 15 residues. V shed 4 bases, J shed 6 bases, and the junction held 8 bases outside the gene matches. The germline gives CDR1 MDHEN, CDR2 SYDVKM. CDR3 bases: TGTGCCAGCAGTTACGGACAGGGGGTTATGAATGGCTACACCTTC. Translation gives CASSYGQGVMNGYTF.

The chain links TRBV5-4 to TRBJ2-5; 10 positions agree with TRBD2. Germline assignment: CDR1 SGHNT and CDR2 YYREEE (reference sequence). The CDR3 covers 16 residues. V lost 3 bases and J lost 2; bases outside the gene matches: 7. This chain's CDR3 is CASSSATSGRQETQYF. CDR3 nucleotides: TGTGCCAGCAGCTCCGCGACTAGCGGGCGGCAAGAGACCCAGTACTTC.

V gene TRBV11-1 combines with J gene TRBJ1-1; TRBD1 matches 7 bases. The CDR3 runs to 14 residues. V was clipped by 4 bases and J by 5 bases; unmatched bases: 7. Germline CDR1 SGHAT, CDR2 FQDESV (reference sequence). DNA of the CDR3: TGTGCCAGCAGCTCCCAGGGCAGGGGGACTGAAGCTTTCTTT. The encoded protein is CASSSQGRGTEAFF. Drawing the rest from reference TRBV11-1 and TRBJ1-1, the complete variable domain is EAEVAQSPRYKITEKSQAVAFWCDPISGHATLYWYRQILGQGPELLVQFQDESVVDDSQLPKDRFSAERLKGVDSTLKIQPAELGDSAMYLCASSSQGRGTEAFFGQGTRLTVV.

The V and J genes are TRBV6-6 and TRBJ2-5, with D possibly being TRBD2 (5 bases). Germline CDR1 is MNHNY and CDR2 is SVGAGI (reference sequence). V lost 0 bases and J 3 bases, leaving 11 bases between the germline ends. This CDR3 is built from 15 residues. The CDR3 loop reads CASSYSSERKETQYF. The CDR3 DNA reads as TGTGCCAGCAGTTACTCTAGCGAGAGAAAAGAGACCCAGTACTTC.

About this clone itself: One end of the junction varies from germline; a read error may be responsible. The V gene is TRBV27, the J gene TRBJ1-2; 7 positions match TRBD1. Germline V lookup: CDR1 MNHEY, CDR2 SMNVEV (reference sequence). The CDR3 is 14 residues long. CDR3 DNA: TGTGCCAGTAGTTCGGGACAGCGCTCTTATGGCTACACCTTC. It translates to CASSSGQRSYGYTF.

V and J are TRBV10-3 and TRBJ1-5; D might be TRBD1 (6 bases). Trimming left V 0 bases short and J 4 bases short, with 7 bases between. From germline, CDR1 is ENHRY and CDR2 SYGVKD. This CDR3 has 14 residues. The CDR3 sequence: CAISESTGNQPQHF. The CDR3 DNA reads TGTGCCATCAGTGAGTCAACAGGGAATCAGCCCCAGCATTTT.

This clone showed up just a few times. V usage is TRBV5-1 and J usage is TRBJ1-6; D possibly corresponds to TRBD1 (6 bases). The germline CDR1 and CDR2 sequences are SGHRS and YFSETQ. Trimming cost V 4 bases and J 8 bases, with 16 bases left between them. The CDR3 is 15 amino acids. The CDR3 DNA reads as TGCGCCAGCAGCAGGTTGGGGGGGCCGGATTCACCCCTCCACTTT. It translates to CASSRLGGPDSPLHF.

This clone was picked up a small number of times. This chain joins TRBV7-8 and TRBJ1-4, with TRBD1 matching over 7 bases. V lost 7 bases and J lost 6; bases outside the gene matches: 8. In germline, CDR1 is SGHVS, CDR2 FQNEAQ. The CDR3 extends over 14 amino acids. The CDR3 loop reads CASKQGPADEKLFF. CDR3 sequence (DNA): TGTGCCAGCAAACAGGGGCCTGCGGATGAAAAACTGTTTTTT.